This is a list of T cell receptor beta chains from one sample in a study of cytomegalovirus exposure and HLA in healthy donors. The assay was immunoSEQ multiplex PCR, and TCRdb's table has in-frame clones only and misses some. Of more than 95,000 clones in the sample, roughly 95% were seen once. What was sequenced was PBMCs. All receptors derive from a man younger than 35 in good health and CMV-seronegative. Both conserved end residues are part of each CDR3. D genes are given only for firm matches. Size is stated for part of the rows, as once, few or many counts, or as a class when the clone is expanded.

.	.	TRBV5-6	TRBJ1-1	CASSSPGAEAFF	TGTGCCAGCAGCTCCCCGGGGGCTGAAGCTTTCTTT
.	.	TRBV18	TRBJ2-7	CASSPRLSPNYEQYF	TGTGCCAGCTCACCACGTCTTAGCCCGAACTACGAGCAGTACTTC
.	.	TRBV11-2	TRBJ2-2	CASSPTWMQGAGELFF	TGTGCCAGCAGCCCAACCTGGATGCAGGGCGCCGGGGAGCTGTTTTTT
.	.	TRBV14	TRBJ1-1	CASSQVRGTEAFF	TGTGCCAGCAGCCAAGTTCGGGGGACTGAAGCTTTCTTT
.	TRBD2	TRBV29-1	TRBJ2-3	CSVVAGWGRVNSDTQYF	TGCAGCGTTGTGGCTGGGTGGGGGAGGGTCAACTCAGATACGCAGTATTTT
.	.	TRBV16	TRBJ1-5	CASSQQYNQPQHF	TGTGCCAGCAGCCAGCAGTACAATCAGCCCCAGCATTTT
.	TRBD2	TRBV7-9	TRBJ2-5	CASNSPSLAAQYF	TGTGCCAGCAACTCTCCATCCCTAGCGGCGCAGTACTTC
once	.	TRBV4-2	TRBJ2-1	CASSQEAKGGGSYNEQFF	TGTGCCAGCAGCCAAGAAGCCAAGGGGGGGGGCTCCTACAATGAGCAGTTCTTC
.	TRBD1	TRBV2	TRBJ2-5	CASRHGQGEETQYF	TGTGCCAGCAGACACGGACAGGGGGAAGAGACCCAGTACTTC
.	TRBD2	TRBV13	TRBJ2-2	CASSLTSVSGELFF	TGTGCCAGCAGCCTGACTAGCGTCAGCGGGGAGCTGTTTTTT
few	.	TRBV29-1	TRBJ1-2	CSARTETNYGYTF	TGCAGCGCTCGGACAGAGACTAACTATGGCTACACCTTC
.	TRBD1	TRBV9	TRBJ2-2	CASSGNRGGTGELFF	TGTGCCAGCAGCGGAAACAGGGGTGGGACCGGGGAGCTGTTTTTT
.	.	TRBV5-1	TRBJ2-7	CASSLDRVREQYF	TGCGCCAGCAGCTTGGACAGGGTCCGCGAGCAGTACTTC
.	TRBD1	TRBV5-1	TRBJ2-7	CASSYRQGPYEQYF	TGCGCCAGCAGTTATAGACAGGGACCCTACGAGCAGTACTTC
.	.	TRBV7-8	TRBJ2-7	CASSLLDGTYEQYF	TGTGCCAGCAGCCTCTTGGACGGGACCTACGAGCAGTACTTC
.	.	TRBV6-5	TRBJ2-1	CASSYSPAHEQFF	TGTGCCAGCAGTTACTCGCCTGCGCATGAGCAGTTCTTC
.	.	TRBV5-4	TRBJ2-1	CASSASGTYNEQFF	TGTGCCAGCAGCGCCAGTGGTACCTACAATGAGCAGTTCTTC
.	TRBD1	TRBV6-1	TRBJ2-7	CASNDRDRVPYEQYF	TGTGCCAGCAATGACCGGGACAGGGTGCCCTACGAGCAGTACTTC
.	TRBD2	TRBV19	TRBJ2-2	CASTLAGEYTGELFF	TGTGCCAGTACCCTAGCGGGAGAGTACACCGGGGAGCTGTTTTTT
.	TRBD2	TRBV6-4	TRBJ2-3	CASSASGVYGTDTQYF	TGTGCCAGCAGCGCCAGCGGGGTCTATGGTACAGATACGCAGTATTTT
.	.	TRBV13	TRBJ1-1	CASSLTGSTEAFF	TGTGCCAGCAGCCTTACAGGGTCCACTGAAGCTTTCTTT
.	.	TRBV29-1	TRBJ2-2	CSVEDSSLTNTGELFF	TGCAGCGTTGAAGATAGCAGCCTGACTAACACCGGGGAGCTGTTTTTT
once	TRBD2	TRBV2	TRBJ2-2	CASRLSSGRSGELFF	TGTGCCAGCAGGCTGTCTAGCGGGAGATCCGGGGAGCTGTTTTTT
.	.	TRBV4-3	TRBJ2-3	CASSQGYLADTQYF	TGCGCCAGCAGCCAAGGCTATTTGGCAGATACGCAGTATTTT